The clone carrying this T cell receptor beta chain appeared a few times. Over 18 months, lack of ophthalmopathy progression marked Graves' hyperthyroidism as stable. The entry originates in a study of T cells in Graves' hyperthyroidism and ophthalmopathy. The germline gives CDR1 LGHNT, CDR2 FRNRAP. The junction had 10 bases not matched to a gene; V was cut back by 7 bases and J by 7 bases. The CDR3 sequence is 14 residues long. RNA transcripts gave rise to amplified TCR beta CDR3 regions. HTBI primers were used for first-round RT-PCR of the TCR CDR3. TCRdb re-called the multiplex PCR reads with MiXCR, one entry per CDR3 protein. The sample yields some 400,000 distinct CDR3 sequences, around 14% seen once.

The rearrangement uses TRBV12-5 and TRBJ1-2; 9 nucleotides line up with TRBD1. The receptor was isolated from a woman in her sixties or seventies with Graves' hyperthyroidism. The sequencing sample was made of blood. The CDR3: CASAASGTGLGYTF. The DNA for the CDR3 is TGTGCTAGTGCCGCATCCGGGACAGGGCTTGGCTACACCTTC.